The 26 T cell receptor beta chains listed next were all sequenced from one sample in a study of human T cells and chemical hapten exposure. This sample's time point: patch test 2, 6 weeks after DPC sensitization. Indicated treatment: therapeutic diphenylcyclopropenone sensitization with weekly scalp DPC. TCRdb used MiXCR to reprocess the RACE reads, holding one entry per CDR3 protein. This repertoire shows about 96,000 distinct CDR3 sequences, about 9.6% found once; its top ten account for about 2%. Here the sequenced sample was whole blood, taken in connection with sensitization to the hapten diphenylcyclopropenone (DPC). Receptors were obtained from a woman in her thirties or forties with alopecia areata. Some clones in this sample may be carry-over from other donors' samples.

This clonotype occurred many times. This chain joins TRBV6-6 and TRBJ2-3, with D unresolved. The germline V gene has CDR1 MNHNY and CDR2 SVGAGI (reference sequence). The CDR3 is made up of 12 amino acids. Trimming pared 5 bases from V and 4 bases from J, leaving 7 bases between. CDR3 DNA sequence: TGTGCCAGCAGTCCTGTAGCAGATACGCAGTATTTT. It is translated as CASSPVADTQYF.

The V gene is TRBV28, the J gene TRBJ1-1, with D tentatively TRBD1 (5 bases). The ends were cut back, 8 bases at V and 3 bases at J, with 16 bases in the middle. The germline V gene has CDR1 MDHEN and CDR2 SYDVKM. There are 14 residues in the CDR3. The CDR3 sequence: CASGAGGRYTEAFF. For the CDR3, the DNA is TGTGCCAGCGGGGCCGGGGGGAGATACACTGAAGCTTTCTTT. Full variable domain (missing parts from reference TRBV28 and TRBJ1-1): DVKVTQSSRYLVKRTGEKVFLECVQDMDHENMFWYRQDPGLGLRLIYFSYDVKMKEKGDIPEGYSVSREKKERFSLILESASTNQTSMYLCASGAGGRYTEAFFGQGTRLTVV.

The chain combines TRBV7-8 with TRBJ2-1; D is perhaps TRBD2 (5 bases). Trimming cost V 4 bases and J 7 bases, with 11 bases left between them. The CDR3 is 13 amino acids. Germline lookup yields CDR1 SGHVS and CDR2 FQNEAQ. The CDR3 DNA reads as TGTGCCAGCAGCTCCCCGGGGTTGAATGAGCAGTTCTTC. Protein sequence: CASSSPGLNEQFF.

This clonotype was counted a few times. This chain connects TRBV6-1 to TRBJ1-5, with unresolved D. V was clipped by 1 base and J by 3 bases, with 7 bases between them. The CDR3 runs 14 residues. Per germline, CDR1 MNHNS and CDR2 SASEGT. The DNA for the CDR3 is TGTGCCAGCAGTGAAGGGGTTGTCAATCAGCCCCAGCATTTT. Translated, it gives CASSEGVVNQPQHF.

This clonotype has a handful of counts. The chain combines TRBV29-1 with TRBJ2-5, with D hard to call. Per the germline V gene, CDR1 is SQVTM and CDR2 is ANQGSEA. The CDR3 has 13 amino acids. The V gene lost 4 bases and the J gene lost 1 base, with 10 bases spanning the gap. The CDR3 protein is CSVGWTAQETQYF. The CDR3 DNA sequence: TGCAGCGTTGGGTGGACGGCCCAAGAGACCCAGTACTTC.

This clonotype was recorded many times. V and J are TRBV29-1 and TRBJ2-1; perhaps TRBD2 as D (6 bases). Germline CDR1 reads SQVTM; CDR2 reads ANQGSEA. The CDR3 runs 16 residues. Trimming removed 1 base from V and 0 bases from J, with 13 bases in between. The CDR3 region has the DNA TGCAGCGTTGAAGGGATCGGGAGCCGCTCCTACAATGAGCAGTTCTTC. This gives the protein CSVEGIGSRSYNEQFF.

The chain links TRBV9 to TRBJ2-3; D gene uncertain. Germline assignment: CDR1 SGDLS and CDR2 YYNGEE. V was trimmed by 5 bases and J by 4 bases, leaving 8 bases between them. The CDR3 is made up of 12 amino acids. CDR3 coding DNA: TGTGCCAGCAGTGGGATTCCAGATACGCAGTATTTT. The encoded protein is CASSGIPDTQYF.

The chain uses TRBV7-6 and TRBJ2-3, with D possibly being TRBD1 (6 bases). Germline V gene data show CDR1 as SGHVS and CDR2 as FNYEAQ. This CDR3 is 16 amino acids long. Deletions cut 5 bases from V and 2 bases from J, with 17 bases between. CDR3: CASSPRLQGFTDTQYF. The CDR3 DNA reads TGTGCCAGCAGCCCCAGGTTACAGGGATTCACAGATACGCAGTATTTT.

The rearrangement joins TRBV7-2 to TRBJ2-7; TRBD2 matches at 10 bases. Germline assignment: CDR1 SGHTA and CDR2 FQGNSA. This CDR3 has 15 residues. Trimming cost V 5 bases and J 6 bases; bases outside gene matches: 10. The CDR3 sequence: CASSLPTSGRFEQYF. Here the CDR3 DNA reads TGTGCCAGCAGCCTCCCGACTAGCGGGCGGTTCGAGCAGTACTTC. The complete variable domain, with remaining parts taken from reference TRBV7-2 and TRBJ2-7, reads GAGVSQSPSNKVTEKGKDVELRCDPISGHTALYWYRQSLGQGLEFLIYFQGNSAPDKSGLPSDRFSAERTGGSVSTLTIQRTQQEDSAVYLCASSLPTSGRFEQYFGPGTRLTVT.

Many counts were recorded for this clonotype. The CDR3 DNA follows: TGTGCCAGCAGTTACGGGGTGAAAAGCACTGAAGCTTTCTTT. Its translation is CASSYGVKSTEAFF. V gene TRBV6-2 or TRBV6-3 combines with J gene TRBJ1-1; no definite D call. This CDR3 is 14 amino acids long. The germline V gene encodes CDR1 MNHEY and CDR2 SVGEGT. Trimming removed 2 bases from V and 4 bases from J, with 11 bases in between.

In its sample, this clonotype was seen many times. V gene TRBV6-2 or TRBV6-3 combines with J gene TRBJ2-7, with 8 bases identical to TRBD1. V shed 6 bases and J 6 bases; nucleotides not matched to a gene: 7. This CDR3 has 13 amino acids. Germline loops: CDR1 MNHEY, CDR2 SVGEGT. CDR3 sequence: CASSPLDRAEQYF. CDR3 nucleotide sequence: TGTGCCAGCAGCCCCTTGGACAGGGCCGAGCAGTACTTC.

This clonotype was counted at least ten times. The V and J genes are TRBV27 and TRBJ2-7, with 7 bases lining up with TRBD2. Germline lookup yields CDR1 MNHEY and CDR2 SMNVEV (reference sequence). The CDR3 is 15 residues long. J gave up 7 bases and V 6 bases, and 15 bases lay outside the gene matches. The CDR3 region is CASSPRGSGFYEQYF. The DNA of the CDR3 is TGTGCCAGCAGCCCCCGAGGTAGCGGGTTTTATGAGCAGTACTTC.

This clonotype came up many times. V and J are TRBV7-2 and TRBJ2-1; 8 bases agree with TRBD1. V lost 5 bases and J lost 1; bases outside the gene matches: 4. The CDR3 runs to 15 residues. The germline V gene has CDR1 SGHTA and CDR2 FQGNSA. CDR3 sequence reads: CASSVGTGSYNEQFF. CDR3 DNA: TGTGCCAGCAGCGTAGGGACAGGTTCCTACAATGAGCAGTTCTTC.

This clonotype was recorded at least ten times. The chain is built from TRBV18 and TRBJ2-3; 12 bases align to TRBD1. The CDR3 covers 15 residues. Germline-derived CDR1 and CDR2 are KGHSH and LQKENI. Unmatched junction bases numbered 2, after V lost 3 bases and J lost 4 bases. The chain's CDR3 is CASSPGTGGPDTQYF. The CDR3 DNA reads TGTGCCAGCTCACCCGGGACAGGGGGCCCAGATACGCAGTATTTT.

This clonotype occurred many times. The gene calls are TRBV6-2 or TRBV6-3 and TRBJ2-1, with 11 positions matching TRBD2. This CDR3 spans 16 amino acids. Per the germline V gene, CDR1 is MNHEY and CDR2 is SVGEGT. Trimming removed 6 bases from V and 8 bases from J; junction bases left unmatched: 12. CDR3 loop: CASSPDTSGRFDEQFF. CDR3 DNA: TGTGCCAGCAGCCCCGACACTAGCGGGAGATTCGATGAGCAGTTCTTC.

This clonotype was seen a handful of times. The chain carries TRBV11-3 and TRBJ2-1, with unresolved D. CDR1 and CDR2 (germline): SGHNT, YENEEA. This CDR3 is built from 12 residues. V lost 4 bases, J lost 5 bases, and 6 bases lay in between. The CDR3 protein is CASSSSNNEQFF. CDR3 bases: TGTGCCAGCAGCTCAAGTAACAATGAGCAGTTCTTC. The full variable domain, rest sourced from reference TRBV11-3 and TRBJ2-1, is EAGVVQSPRYKIIEKKQPVAFWCNPISGHNTLYWYLQNLGQGPELLIRYENEEAVDDSQLPKDRFSAERLKGVDSTLKIQPAELGDSAVYLCASSSSNNEQFFGPGTRLTVL.

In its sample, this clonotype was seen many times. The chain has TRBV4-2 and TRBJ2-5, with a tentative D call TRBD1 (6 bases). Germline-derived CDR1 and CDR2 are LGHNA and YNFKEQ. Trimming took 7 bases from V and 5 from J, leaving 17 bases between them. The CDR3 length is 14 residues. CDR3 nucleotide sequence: TGTGCCAGCACCTCCGCAGGGGAGCGGGAGACCCAGTACTTC. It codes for CASTSAGERETQYF.

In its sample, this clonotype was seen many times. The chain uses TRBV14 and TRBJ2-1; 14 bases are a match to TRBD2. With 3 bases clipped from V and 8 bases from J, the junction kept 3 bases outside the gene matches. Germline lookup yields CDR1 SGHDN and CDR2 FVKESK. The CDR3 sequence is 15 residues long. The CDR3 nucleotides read TGTGCCAGCAGCCAGGGACTAGCGGGAGTTGATGAGCAGTTCTTC. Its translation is CASSQGLAGVDEQFF.

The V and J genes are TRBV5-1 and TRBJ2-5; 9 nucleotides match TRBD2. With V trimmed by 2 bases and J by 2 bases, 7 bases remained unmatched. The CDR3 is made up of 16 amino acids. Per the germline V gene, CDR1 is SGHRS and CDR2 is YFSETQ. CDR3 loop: CASSFETSGPQETQYF. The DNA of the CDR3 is TGCGCCAGCAGCTTCGAGACTAGCGGACCTCAAGAGACCCAGTACTTC. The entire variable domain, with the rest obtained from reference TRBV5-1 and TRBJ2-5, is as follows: KAGVTQTPRYLIKTRGQQVTLSCSPISGHRSVSWYQQTPGQGLQFLFEYFSETQRNKGNFPGRFSGRQFSNSRSEMNVSTLELGDSALYLCASSFETSGPQETQYFGPGTRLLVL.

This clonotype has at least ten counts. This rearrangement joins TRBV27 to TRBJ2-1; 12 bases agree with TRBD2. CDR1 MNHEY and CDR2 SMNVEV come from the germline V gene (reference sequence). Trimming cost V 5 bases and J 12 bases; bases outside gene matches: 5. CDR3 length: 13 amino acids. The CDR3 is CASSRGLAGRQFF. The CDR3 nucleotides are TGTGCCAGCAGTCGCGGACTAGCGGGACGGCAGTTCTTC.

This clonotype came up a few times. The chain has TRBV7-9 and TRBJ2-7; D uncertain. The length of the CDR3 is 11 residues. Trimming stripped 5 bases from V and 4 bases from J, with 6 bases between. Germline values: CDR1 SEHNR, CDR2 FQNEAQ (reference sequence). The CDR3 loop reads CASSPVYEQYF. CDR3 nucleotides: TGTGCCAGCAGCCCCGTATACGAGCAGTACTTC.

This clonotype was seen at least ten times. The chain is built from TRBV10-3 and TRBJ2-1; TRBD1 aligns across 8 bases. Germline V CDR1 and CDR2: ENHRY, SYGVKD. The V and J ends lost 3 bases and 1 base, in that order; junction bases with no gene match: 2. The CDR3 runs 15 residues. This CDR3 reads CAISEGQGSYNEQFF. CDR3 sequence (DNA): TGTGCCATCAGTGAAGGACAGGGTTCCTACAATGAGCAGTTCTTC.

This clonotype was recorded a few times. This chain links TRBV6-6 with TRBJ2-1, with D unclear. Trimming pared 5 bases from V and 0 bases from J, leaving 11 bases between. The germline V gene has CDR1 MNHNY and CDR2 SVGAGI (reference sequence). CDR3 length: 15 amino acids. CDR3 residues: CASSPSALSYNEQFF. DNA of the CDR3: TGTGCCAGCAGTCCCTCAGCCCTCTCCTACAATGAGCAGTTCTTC.

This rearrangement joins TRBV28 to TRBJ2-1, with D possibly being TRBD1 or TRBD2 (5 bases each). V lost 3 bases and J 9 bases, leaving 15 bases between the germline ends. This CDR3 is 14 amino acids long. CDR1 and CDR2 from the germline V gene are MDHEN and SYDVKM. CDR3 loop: CASSLVGARGEQFF. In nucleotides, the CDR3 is TGTGCCAGCAGTTTGGTAGGGGCACGGGGTGAGCAGTTCTTC.

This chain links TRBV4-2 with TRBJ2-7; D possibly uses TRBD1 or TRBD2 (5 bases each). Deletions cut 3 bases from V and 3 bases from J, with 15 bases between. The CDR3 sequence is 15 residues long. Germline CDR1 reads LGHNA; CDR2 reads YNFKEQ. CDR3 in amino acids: CASSHDGTEIYEQYF. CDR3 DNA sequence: TGTGCCAGCAGCCATGATGGGACCGAGATCTACGAGCAGTACTTC.

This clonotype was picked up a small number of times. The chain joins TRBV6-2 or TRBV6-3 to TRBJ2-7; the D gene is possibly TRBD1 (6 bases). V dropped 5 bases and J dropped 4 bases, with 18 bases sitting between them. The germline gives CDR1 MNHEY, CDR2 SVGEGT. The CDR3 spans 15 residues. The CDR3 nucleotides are TGTGCCAGCAGTCGCCTTAGACAGGATCTTTACGAGCAGTACTTC. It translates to CASSRLRQDLYEQYF.